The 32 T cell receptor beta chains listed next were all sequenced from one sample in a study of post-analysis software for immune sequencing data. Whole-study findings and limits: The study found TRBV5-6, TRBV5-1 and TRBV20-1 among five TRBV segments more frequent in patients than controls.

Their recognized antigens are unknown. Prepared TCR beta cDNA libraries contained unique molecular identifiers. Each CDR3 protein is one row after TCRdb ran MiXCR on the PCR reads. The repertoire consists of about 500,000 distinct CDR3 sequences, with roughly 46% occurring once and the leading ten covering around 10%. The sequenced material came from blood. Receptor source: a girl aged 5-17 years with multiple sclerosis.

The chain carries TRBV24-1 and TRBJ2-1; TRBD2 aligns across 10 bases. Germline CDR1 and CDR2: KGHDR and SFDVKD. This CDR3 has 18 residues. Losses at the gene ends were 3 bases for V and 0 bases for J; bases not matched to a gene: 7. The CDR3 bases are TGTGCCACCAGTGATCCTGGACTAGCGGCAAGCTCCTACAATGAGCAGTTCTTC. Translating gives CATSDPGLAASSYNEQFF.

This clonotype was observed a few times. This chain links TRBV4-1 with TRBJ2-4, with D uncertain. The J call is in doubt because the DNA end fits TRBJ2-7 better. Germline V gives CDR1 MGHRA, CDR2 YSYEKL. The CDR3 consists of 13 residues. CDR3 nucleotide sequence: TGCGCCAGCAGCCAGCAAGACTGGTACGAGCAGTACTTC. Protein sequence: CASSQQDWYEQYF.

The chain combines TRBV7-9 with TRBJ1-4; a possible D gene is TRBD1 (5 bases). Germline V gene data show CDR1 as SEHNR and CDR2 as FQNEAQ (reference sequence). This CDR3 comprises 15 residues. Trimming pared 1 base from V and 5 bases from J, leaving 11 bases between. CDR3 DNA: TGTGCCAGCAGCTTAGGGGGCGGATACAATGAAAAACTGTTTTTT. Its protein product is CASSLGGGYNEKLFF.

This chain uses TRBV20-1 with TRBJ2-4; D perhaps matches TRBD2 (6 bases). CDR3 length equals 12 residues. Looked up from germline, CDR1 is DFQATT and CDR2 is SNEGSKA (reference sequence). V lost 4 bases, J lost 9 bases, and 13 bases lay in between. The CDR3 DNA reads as TGCAGTGCTACCATCCCTAGCGCCATTCAGTACTTC. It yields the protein CSATIPSAIQYF.

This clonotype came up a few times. The CDR3 spells CASSLAPDRAYEQYF. In nucleotides, the CDR3 is TGTGCCAGCAGCTTAGCACCGGACAGAGCCTACGAGCAGTACTTC. This chain joins TRBV7-8 and TRBJ2-7; tentative D call: TRBD1 (6 bases). CDR1 and CDR2 from the germline V gene are SGHVS and FQNEAQ. The CDR3 length is 15 residues. V was clipped by 0 bases and J by 2 bases, with 11 bases between them. Based on the CDR3 plus reference TRBV7-8 and TRBJ2-7, the full variable domain is GAGVSQSPRYKVAKRGQDVALRCDPISGHVSLFWYQQALGQGPEFLTYFQNEAQLDKSGLPSDRFFAERPEGSVSTLKIQRTQQEDSAVYLCASSLAPDRAYEQYFGPGTRLTVT.

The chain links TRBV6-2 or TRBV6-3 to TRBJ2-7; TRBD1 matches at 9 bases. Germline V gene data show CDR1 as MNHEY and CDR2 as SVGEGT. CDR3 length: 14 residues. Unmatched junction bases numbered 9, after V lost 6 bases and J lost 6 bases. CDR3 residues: CASRTRQGEIEQYF. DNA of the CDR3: TGTGCCAGCAGGACACGACAGGGGGAAATCGAGCAGTACTTC.

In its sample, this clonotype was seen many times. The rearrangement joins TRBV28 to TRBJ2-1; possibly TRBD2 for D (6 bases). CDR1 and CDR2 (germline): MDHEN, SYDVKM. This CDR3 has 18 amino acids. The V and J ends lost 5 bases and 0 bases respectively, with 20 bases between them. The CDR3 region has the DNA TGTGCCAGCAGTGAAAGTACCGGGACTCAAAGCTCCTACAATGAGCAGTTCTTC. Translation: CASSESTGTQSSYNEQFF. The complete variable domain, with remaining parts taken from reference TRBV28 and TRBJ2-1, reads DVKVTQSSRYLVKRTGEKVFLECVQDMDHENMFWYRQDPGLGLRLIYFSYDVKMKEKGDIPEGYSVSREKKERFSLILESASTNQTSMYLCASSESTGTQSSYNEQFFGPGTRLTVL.

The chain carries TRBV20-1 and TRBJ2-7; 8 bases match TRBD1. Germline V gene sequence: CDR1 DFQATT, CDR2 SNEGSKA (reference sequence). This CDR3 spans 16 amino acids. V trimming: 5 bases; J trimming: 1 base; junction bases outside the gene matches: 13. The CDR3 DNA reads TGCAGTGCTCTCCGAGGGGCCGGGACAGGATCCTACGAGCAGTACTTC. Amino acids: CSALRGAGTGSYEQYF.

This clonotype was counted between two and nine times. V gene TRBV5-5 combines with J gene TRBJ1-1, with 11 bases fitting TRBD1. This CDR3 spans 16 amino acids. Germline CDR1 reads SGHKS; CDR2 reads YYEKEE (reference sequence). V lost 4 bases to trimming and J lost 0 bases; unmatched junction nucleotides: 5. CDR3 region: CASSPGTGGLNTEAFF. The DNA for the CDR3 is TGTGCCAGCAGCCCCGGGACAGGGGGTCTGAACACTGAAGCTTTCTTT.

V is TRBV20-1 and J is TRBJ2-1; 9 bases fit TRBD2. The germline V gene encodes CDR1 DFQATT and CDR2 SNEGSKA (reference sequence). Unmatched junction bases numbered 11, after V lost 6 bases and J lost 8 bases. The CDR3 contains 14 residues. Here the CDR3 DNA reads TGCAGTGCGAAAGGGGTTAGCGGGAGACATGAGCAGTTCTTC. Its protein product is CSAKGVSGRHEQFF.

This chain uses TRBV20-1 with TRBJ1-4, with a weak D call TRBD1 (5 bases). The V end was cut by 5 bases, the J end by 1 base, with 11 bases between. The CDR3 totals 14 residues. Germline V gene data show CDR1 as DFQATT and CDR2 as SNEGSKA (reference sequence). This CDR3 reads CSAGGGETNEKLFF. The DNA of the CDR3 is TGCAGTGCTGGGGGGGGAGAAACTAATGAAAAACTGTTTTTT.

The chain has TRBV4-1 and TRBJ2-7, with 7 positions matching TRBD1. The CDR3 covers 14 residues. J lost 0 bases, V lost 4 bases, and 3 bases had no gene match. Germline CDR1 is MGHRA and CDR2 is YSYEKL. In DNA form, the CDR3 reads TGCGCCAGCAGCCCGGGACAGCACTCCTACGAGCAGTACTTC. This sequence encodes CASSPGQHSYEQYF.

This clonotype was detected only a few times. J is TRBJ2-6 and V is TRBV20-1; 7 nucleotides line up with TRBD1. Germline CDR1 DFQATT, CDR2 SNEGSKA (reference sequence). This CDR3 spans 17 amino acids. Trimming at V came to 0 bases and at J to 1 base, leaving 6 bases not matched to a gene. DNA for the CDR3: TGCAGTGCTAGAGACGGTGCCAGGGGGTCTGGGGCCAACGTCCTGACTTTC. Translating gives CSARDGARGSGANVLTF.

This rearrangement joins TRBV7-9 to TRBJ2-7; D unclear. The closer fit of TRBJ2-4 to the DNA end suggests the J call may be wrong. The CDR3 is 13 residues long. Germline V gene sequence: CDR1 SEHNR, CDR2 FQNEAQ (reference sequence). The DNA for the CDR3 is TGTGCCAGCAGCTCCCTTTCGGGAAACATTCAGTACTTC. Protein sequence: CASSSLSGNIQYF.

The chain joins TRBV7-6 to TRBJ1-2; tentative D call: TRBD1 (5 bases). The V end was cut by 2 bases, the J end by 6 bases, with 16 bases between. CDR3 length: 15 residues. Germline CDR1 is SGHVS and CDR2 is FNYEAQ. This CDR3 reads CASSLKGLSRDGYTF. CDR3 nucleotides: TGTGCCAGCAGCTTAAAGGGACTTTCAAGGGATGGCTACACCTTC.

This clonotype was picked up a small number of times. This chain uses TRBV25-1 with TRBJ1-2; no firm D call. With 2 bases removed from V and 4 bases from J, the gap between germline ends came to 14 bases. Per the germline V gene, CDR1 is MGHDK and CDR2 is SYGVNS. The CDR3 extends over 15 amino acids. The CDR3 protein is CASSEIEAEGYGYTF. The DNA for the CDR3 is TGTGCCAGCAGTGAAATCGAGGCGGAGGGCTATGGCTACACCTTC.

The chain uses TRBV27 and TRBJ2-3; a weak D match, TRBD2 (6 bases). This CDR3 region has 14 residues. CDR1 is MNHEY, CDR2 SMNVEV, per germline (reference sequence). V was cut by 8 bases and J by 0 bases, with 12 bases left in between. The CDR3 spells CASCLGRSTDTQYF. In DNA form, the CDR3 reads TGTGCCAGCTGCTTAGGGAGGAGCACAGATACGCAGTATTTT.

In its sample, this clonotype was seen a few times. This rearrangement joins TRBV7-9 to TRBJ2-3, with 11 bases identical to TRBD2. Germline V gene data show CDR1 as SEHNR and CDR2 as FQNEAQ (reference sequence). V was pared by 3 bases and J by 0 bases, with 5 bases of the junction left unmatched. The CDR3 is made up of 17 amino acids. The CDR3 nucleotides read TGTGCCAGCAGCTTGGGACTAGCGGACGCTAGCACAGATACGCAGTATTTT. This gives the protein CASSLGLADASTDTQYF.

The CDR3 region is CASSQGGAQPQHF. The CDR3 region has the DNA TGTGCCAGCAGCCAAGGTGGCGCTCAGCCCCAGCATTTT. J is TRBJ1-5 and V is TRBV3-1; D is ambiguous. Germline lookup yields CDR1 LGHDT and CDR2 YNNKEL (reference sequence). CDR3 length equals 13 residues. V was trimmed by 1 base and J by 6 bases, leaving 7 bases between them.

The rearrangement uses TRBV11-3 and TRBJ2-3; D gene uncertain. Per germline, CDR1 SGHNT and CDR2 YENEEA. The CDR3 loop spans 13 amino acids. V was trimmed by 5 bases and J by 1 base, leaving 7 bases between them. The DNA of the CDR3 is TGTGCCAGCAGCAGACCGGGCACAGATACGCAGTATTTT. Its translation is CASSRPGTDTQYF.

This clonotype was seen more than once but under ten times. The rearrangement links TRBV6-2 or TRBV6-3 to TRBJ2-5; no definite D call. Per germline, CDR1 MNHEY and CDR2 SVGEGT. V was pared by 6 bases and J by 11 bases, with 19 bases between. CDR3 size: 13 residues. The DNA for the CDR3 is TGTGCCAGCAGGAACTTCCTCGAGCTAGAGCAGTACTTC. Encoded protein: CASRNFLELEQYF.

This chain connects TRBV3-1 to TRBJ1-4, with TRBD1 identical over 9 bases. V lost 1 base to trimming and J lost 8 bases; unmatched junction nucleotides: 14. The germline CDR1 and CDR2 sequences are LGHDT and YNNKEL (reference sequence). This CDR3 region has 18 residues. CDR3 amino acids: CASSQVWDREHSDEKLFF. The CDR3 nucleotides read TGTGCCAGCAGCCAAGTTTGGGACAGGGAGCATTCAGACGAAAAACTGTTTTTT.

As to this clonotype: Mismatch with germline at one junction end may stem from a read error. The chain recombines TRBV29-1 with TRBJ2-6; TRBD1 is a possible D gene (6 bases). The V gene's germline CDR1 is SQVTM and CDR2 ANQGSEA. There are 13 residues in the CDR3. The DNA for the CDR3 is TGCAGCGGGACAGTCTCTGGGACCAACGTCCTGACTTTC. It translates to CSGTVSGTNVLTF. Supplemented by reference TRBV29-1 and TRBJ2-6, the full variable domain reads SAVISQKPSRDICQRGTSLTIQCQVDSQVTMMFWYRQQPGQSLTLIATANQGSEATYESGFVIDKFPISRPNLTFSTLTVSNMSPEDSSIYLCSGTVSGTNVLTFGAGSRLTVL.

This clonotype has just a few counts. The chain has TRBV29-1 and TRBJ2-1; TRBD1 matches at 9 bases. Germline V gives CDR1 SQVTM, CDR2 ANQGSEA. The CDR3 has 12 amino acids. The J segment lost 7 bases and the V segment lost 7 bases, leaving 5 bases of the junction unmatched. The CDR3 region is CSGDRVRNEQFF. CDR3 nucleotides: TGCAGCGGGGACAGGGTTAGGAATGAGCAGTTCTTC.

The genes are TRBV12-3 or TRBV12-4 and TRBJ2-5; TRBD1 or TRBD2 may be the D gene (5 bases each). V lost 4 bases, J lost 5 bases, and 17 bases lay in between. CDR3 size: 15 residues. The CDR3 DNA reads TGTGCCAGCAGTTCGGGGCGGCGGCTGCGGGAGACCCAGTACTTC. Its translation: CASSSGRRLRETQYF.

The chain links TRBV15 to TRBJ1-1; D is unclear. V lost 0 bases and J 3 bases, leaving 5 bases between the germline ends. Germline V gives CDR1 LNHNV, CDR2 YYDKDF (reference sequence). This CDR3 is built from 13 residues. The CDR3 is CATSREPHTEAFF. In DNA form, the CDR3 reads TGTGCCACCAGCAGAGAGCCCCACACTGAAGCTTTCTTT.

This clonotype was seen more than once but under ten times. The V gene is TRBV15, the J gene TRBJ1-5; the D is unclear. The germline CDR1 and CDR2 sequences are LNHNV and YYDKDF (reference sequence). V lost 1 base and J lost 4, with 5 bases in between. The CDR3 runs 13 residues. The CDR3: CATSRGPNQPQHF. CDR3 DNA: TGTGCCACCAGCAGAGGTCCGAATCAGCCCCAGCATTTT.

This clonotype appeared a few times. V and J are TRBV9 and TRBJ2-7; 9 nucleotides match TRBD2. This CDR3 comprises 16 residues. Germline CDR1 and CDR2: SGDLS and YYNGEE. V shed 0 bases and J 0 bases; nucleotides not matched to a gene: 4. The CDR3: CASSVGGGRGSYEQYF. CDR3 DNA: TGTGCCAGCAGCGTAGGTGGCGGGAGGGGCTCCTACGAGCAGTACTTC.

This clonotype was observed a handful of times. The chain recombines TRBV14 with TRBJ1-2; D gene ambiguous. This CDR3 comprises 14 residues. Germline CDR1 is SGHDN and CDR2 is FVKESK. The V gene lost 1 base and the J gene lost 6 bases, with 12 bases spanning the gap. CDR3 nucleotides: TGTGCCAGCAGCCAAGCAGGAGGACTCAATGGCTACACCTTC. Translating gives CASSQAGGLNGYTF.

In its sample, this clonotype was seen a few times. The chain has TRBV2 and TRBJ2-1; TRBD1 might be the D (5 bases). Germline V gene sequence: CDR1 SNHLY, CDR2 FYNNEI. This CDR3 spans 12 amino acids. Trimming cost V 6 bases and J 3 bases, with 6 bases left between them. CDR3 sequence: CASRGDYNEQFF. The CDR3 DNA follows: TGTGCCAGCAGAGGGGACTACAATGAGCAGTTCTTC.

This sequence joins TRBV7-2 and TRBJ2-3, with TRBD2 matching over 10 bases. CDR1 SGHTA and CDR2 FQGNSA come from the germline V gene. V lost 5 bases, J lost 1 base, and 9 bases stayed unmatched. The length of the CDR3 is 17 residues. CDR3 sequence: CASSPLGGLAGTDTQYF. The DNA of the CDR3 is TGTGCCAGCAGCCCTCTCGGCGGACTAGCGGGCACAGATACGCAGTATTTT.

CDR3 sequence: CASSLTSPRLGIYNEQFF. The CDR3 DNA follows: TGTGCCAGCAGCTTAACGTCCCCGAGGCTGGGGATCTACAATGAGCAGTTCTTC. The rearrangement links TRBV7-3 to TRBJ2-1; D remains unclear. Germline-derived CDR1 and CDR2 are SGHTA and FQGTGA. V lost 0 bases and J lost 3, with 18 bases in between. CDR3 length: 18 residues. Together with reference TRBV7-3 and TRBJ2-1, the CDR3 gives the full variable domain: GAGVSQTPSNKVTEKGKYVELRCDPISGHTALYWYRQSLGQGPEFLIYFQGTGAADDSGLPNDRFFAVRPEGSVSTLKIQRTERGDSAVYLCASSLTSPRLGIYNEQFFGPGTRLTVL.